The clone carrying this T cell receptor (beta chain) has a count of ten or more. Method: immunoSEQ multiplex PCR; TCRdb's copy keeps in-frame clones and lacks some. The table has 85,000 to 130,000 clones, approximately 87% seen once; the top ten hold 15%. This entry belongs to a study of blood T cell repertoires in COVID-19. CDR3 size: 15 residues. Germline CDR1 KGHSH, CDR2 LQKENI. V shed 1 base, J shed 5 bases, and the junction held 6 bases outside the gene matches. This chain uses TRBV18 with TRBJ2-7; 9 nucleotides agree with TRBD1. Material: peripheral blood. The sequence came from a man aged 45 to 65 with acute or convalescent COVID-19. The CDR3 is CASSPRGTGTNEQYF. In DNA, the CDR3 is TGTGCCAGCTCACCACGAGGGACAGGGACCAACGAGCAGTACTTC.